This is a list of T cell receptor beta chains from one sample in a study of cytomegalovirus exposure and HLA in healthy donors. Data came from immunoSEQ multiplex PCR; TCRdb stores just in-frame clones and leaves some out. The sample carries about 59,000 clones, about four fifths recorded once. The sequenced sample was PBMCs. The receptors were sampled from a man aged 25 to 40 in good health and CMV-seropositive. The CDR3 runs from the conserved cysteine through the conserved F or W. The D gene is left open where the match is weak. Some rows have no size entry. The others give once, few or many, or a class for an expanded clone.

abundance,v_gene,d_gene,j_gene,CDR3aa,CDR3nt
.,TRBV6-6,.,TRBJ1-5,CASRPRTENQPQHF,TGTGCCAGCAGGCCCCGGACAGAAAATCAGCCCCAGCATTTT
.,TRBV2,TRBD2,TRBJ2-1,CASRLLAGLLNEQFF,TGTGCCAGCAGGCTGCTAGCGGGACTCCTCAATGAGCAGTTCTTC
.,TRBV28,.,TRBJ2-7,CASSLGGDIPYEQYF,TGTGCCAGCAGTTTAGGAGGAGACATTCCCTACGAGCAGTACTTC
.,TRBV6-1,TRBD1,TRBJ1-3,CASSERTGVAGNTIYF,TGTGCCAGCAGTGAAAGAACAGGGGTCGCTGGAAACACCATATATTTT
.,TRBV7-3,TRBD1,TRBJ1-6,CASSSQGSYNSPLHF,TGTGCCAGCAGCTCACAGGGGTCCTATAATTCACCCCTCCACTTT
.,TRBV5-1,.,TRBJ2-3,CASSGGAGADTQYF,TGCGCCAGCAGTGGGGGGGCCGGAGCAGATACGCAGTATTTT
.,TRBV7-2,TRBD1,TRBJ1-2,CASTTGTGINYGYTF,TGTGCCAGCACCACCGGGACAGGCATAAACTATGGCTACACCTTC
.,TRBV28,TRBD1,TRBJ2-7,CASSLTGTGGLNEQYF,TGTGCCAGCAGTTTAACCGGGACAGGGGGTCTCAACGAGCAGTACTTC
.,TRBV20-1,.,TRBJ1-6,CSATNAPPLHF,TGCAGTGCTACCAACGCGCCACCCCTCCACTTT
.,TRBV6-5,.,TRBJ2-3,CASDTLGSDTQYF,TGTGCCAGCGATACCCTGGGGAGCGATACGCAGTATTTT
.,TRBV7-8,TRBD1,TRBJ2-1,CASSLGGTGGFYNEQFF,TGTGCCAGCAGCTTAGGGGGGACAGGGGGCTTCTACAATGAGCAGTTCTTC
.,TRBV15,TRBD1,TRBJ1-6,CATSRGGTGFVSPLHF,TGTGCCACCAGCAGAGGCGGGACAGGGTTTGTGTCACCCCTCCACTTT
.,TRBV6-6,.,TRBJ1-2,CASQGFNYGYTF,TGTGCCAGCCAGGGTTTTAACTATGGCTACACCTTC
.,TRBV4-2,TRBD2,TRBJ2-1,CASSQVGSGGAGEQFF,TGTGCCAGCAGCCAAGTGGGTAGCGGGGGGGCCGGTGAGCAGTTCTTC
.,TRBV6-1,.,TRBJ1-1,CASSEKLLLSTEAFF,TGTGCCAGCAGTGAAAAGCTACTCTTGAGCACTGAAGCTTTCTTT
.,TRBV5-4,.,TRBJ2-2,CASSLELAANTGELFF,TGTGCCAGCAGCTTGGAACTAGCCGCGAACACCGGGGAGCTGTTTTTT
.,TRBV6-4,TRBD1,TRBJ2-2,CASSAGTGDYTGELFF,TGTGCCAGCAGTGCCGGGACAGGGGACTACACCGGGGAGCTGTTTTTT
few,TRBV6-5,TRBD1,TRBJ2-2,CASSYSLQGRTGELFF,TGTGCCAGCAGTTACTCTCTACAGGGGCGCACCGGGGAGCTGTTTTTT
once,TRBV7-9,.,TRBJ1-3,CASTLDGGPGNTIYF,TGTGCCAGCACCCTGGATGGAGGGCCCGGAAACACCATATATTTT
few,TRBV6-5,.,TRBJ2-7,CASSYDGGYEQYF,TGTGCCAGCAGTTACGATGGAGGTTACGAGCAGTACTTC
.,TRBV2,TRBD1,TRBJ1-2,CASSWDSNYGYTF,TGTGCCAGCAGCTGGGACAGCAACTATGGCTACACCTTC
once,TRBV28,.,TRBJ2-2,CASKLELTGELFF,TGTGCCAGCAAACTAGAATTAACCGGGGAGCTGTTTTTT
.,TRBV23-1,.,TRBJ2-7,CASSQSYTDTRAAWVYEQYF,TGCGCCAGCAGTCAATCGTATACCGACACTAGGGCCGCTTGGGTCTACGAGCAGTACTTC
once,TRBV27,TRBD1,TRBJ2-7,CASSLGQFRYEQYF,TGTGCCAGCAGCCTGGGACAGTTCCGCTACGAGCAGTACTTC
once,TRBV19,.,TRBJ2-1,CASGEVWPYNEQFF,TGTGCCAGTGGAGAGGTATGGCCGTACAATGAGCAGTTCTTC
.,TRBV28,.,TRBJ2-2,CASTSSSLAGELFF,TGTGCCAGCACCTCTAGCTCTTTGGCCGGGGAGCTGTTTTTT
.,TRBV6-5,TRBD1,TRBJ1-1,CASSYPDRGRDTEAFF,TGTGCCAGCAGTTACCCTGACAGGGGAAGGGACACTGAAGCTTTCTTT
.,TRBV5-4,.,TRBJ1-1,CASSDIRTGGNTEAFF,TGTGCCAGCAGCGATATAAGGACGGGGGGCAACACTGAAGCTTTCTTT
few,TRBV6-5,.,TRBJ2-1,CASSYFTLGGNEQFF,TGTGCCAGCAGTTACTTCACTCTGGGAGGCAATGAGCAGTTCTTC
once,TRBV19,TRBD1,TRBJ1-6,CASSRTGNSPLHF,TGCGCCAGTAGCCGGACAGGGAATTCACCCCTCCACTTT
.,TRBV27,.,TRBJ1-3,CASSLGAIPGNTIYF,TGTGCCAGCAGTTTAGGGGCAATTCCTGGAAACACCATATATTTT